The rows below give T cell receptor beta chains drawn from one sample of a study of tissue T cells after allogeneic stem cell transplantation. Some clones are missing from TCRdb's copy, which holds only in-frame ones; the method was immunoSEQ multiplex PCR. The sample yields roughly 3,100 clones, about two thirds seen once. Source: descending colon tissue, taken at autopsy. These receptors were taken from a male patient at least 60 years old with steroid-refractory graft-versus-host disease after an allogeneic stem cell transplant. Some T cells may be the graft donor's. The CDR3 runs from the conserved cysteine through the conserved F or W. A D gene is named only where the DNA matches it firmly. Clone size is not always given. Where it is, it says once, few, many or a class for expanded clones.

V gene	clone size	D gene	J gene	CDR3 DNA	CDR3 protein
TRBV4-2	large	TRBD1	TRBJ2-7	TGTGCCAGCAGCGGACAGGGGCCCTACGAGCAGTACTTC	CASSGQGPYEQYF
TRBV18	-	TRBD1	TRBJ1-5	TGTGCCAGCTCAGGACAGGTCGGGAACAATCAGCCCCAGCATTTT	CASSGQVGNNQPQHF
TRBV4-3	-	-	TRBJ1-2	TGCGCCAGCAGCCAAGAATTACAGTCTCCCTATGGCTACACCTTC	CASSQELQSPYGYTF
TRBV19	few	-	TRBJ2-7	TGTGCCAGTAGTCCGCCCTACACAGGGTTGGCCTACGAGCAGTACTTC	CASSPPYTGLAYEQYF
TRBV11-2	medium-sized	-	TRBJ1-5	TGTGCCAGCAGCTTAGACCCTTTTCGGCCCCAGCATTTT	CASSLDPFRPQHF
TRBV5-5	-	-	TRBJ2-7	TGTGCCAGCAGCTTGGAGGGACTGCTGAATTACGAGCAGTACTTC	CASSLEGLLNYEQYF
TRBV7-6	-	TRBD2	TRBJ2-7	TGTGCCAGCAGCCCCGTAGCGGGCCTGCCCTACGAGCAGTACTTC	CASSPVAGLPYEQYF
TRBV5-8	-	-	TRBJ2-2	TGTGCCAGCAGCGCAACTAGGAACACCGGGGAGCTGTTTTTT	CASSATRNTGELFF
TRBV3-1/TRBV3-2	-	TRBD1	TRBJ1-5	TGTGCCAGTGGACAGGGGAATCAGCCCCAGCATTTT	CASGQGNQPQHF
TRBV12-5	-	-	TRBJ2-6	TGTGCTAGTGGTTCCTTTACTGGGGCCAACGTCCTGACTTTC	CASGSFTGANVLTF
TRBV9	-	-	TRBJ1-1	TGTGCCAGCAGCGTAGCAGTGACACGGAACACTGAAGCTTTCTTT	CASSVAVTRNTEAFF
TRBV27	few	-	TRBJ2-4	TGTGCCAGCAGTTTAATTCCTGGGGGGACCAAAAACATTCAGTACTTC	CASSLIPGGTKNIQYF
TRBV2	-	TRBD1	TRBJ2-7	TGTGCCAGCAAGAGACAGGGGGACGAGCAGTACTTC	CASKRQGDEQYF
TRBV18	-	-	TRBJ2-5	TGTGCCAGCTCACCCCCGAGTCGTCAGACCCAGTACTTC	CASSPPSRQTQYF
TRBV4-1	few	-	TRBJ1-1	TGCGCCAGCAGCCAAGCCCGAGTACGGAACACTGAAGCTTTCTTT	CASSQARVRNTEAFF
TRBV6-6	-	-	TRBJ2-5	TGTGCCAGCACTTCACAGGGCCTCCAAGAGACCCAGTACTTC	CASTSQGLQETQYF
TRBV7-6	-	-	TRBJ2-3	TGTGCCAGCAGCCAAGGGACATCAAGCACAGATACGCAGTATTTT	CASSQGTSSTDTQYF
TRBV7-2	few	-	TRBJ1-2	TGTGCCAGCAGCTTAAATACAGCGAGGGGCTACACCTTC	CASSLNTARGYTF
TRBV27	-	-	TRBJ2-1	TGTGCCAGCAGTCTAGGCAGCCCAGACTCCTACAATGAGCAGTTCTTC	CASSLGSPDSYNEQFF
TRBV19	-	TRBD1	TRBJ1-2	TGTGCCAGCAATGACAGGGATCCCTATGGCTACACCTTC	CASNDRDPYGYTF
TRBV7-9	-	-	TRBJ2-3	TGTGCCAGCAGCTTAGACCTGGGAAACACAGATACGCAGTATTTT	CASSLDLGNTDTQYF
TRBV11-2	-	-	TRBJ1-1	TGTGCCAGCAGCTTAGGGGCCAACATGAACACTGAAGCTTTCTTT	CASSLGANMNTEAFF
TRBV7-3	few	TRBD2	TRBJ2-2	TGTGCCAGCAGCCTAGCGGGGGGTACGAACACCGGGGAGCTGTTTTTT	CASSLAGGTNTGELFF
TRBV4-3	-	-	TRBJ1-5	TGCGCCAGCAGCCAAGGCGCAGGGCAGCTTAATCAGCCCCAGCATTTT	CASSQGAGQLNQPQHF
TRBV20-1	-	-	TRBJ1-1	TGCAGTCTGGACGGTCACACTGAAGCTTTCTTT	CSLDGHTEAFF
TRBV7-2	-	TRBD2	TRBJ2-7	TGTGCCAGCAGCCCCAATAGCGGGGGGGCGGTTTACGAGCAGTACTTC	CASSPNSGGAVYEQYF
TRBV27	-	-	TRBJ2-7	TGTGCCAGCGGGGGGATAGGGAATACCTACGAGCAGTACTTC	CASGGIGNTYEQYF
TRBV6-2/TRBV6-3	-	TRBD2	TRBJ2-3	TGTGCCAGCAGTCGGGACTATAGCACAGATACGCAGTATTTT	CASSRDYSTDTQYF
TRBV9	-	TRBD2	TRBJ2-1	TGTGCCAGCAGCGTAACCAGGGAGGGTATTGAGCAGTTCTTC	CASSVTREGIEQFF
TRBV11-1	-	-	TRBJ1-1	TGTGCCAGCAGCCAAGGGGCGGGACAACAAAACACTGAAGCTTTCTTT	CASSQGAGQQNTEAFF
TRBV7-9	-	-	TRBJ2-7	TGTGCCAGCAGCTTAGGGCCGGGGCTCGAGCAGTACTTC	CASSLGPGLEQYF
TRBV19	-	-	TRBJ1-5	TGTGCCAGTAGTATCAGTTTAGGAACGGGAAGCAATCAGCCCCAGCATTTT	CASSISLGTGSNQPQHF
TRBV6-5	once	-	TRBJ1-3	TGTGCCAGCAAGGCTGGAAACACCATATATTTT	CASKAGNTIYF
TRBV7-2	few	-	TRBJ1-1	TGTGCCAGCAGCATTCAAATGGCCACTGAAGCTTTCTTT	CASSIQMATEAFF
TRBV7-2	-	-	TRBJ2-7	TGTGCCAGCAGCTCCCTCCTGGACACTTTACTCTACGAGCAGTACTTC	CASSSLLDTLLYEQYF
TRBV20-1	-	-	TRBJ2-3	TGCAGTGCTCCCCTGGTGGATACGCAGTATTTT	CSAPLVDTQYF
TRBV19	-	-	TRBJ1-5	TGTGCCAGTAGTATTAAGTTGGCGGCCCGGGTTCAGCCCCAGCATTTT	CASSIKLAARVQPQHF
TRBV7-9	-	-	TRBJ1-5	TGTGCCAGCAGCTTGGGACTTTCCTATCCTCTCAATCAGCCCCAGCATTTT	CASSLGLSYPLNQPQHF
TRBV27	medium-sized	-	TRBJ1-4	TGTGCCAGCAGATCCCAGGGGTTACTGTTTTTT	CASRSQGLLFF
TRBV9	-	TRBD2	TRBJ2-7	TGTGCCAGCAGCGTAGAACAGGGCGGGGGGGCATTGGAGCAGTACTTC	CASSVEQGGGALEQYF
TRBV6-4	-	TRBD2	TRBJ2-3	TGTGCCAGCAGTGACGGGGGACTAGAAACAGATACGCAGTATTTT	CASSDGGLETDTQYF
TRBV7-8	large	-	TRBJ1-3	TGTGCCAGCAGCTTAGACGGAAACTCTGGAAACACCATATATTTT	CASSLDGNSGNTIYF
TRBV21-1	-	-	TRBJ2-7	TGTGCCAGCAGCAAAGGTGGGAGGACAGTCCTCTTC	CASSKGGRTVLF
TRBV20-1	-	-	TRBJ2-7	TGCAGTGCTTACCGCCCCTACGAGCAGTACTTC	CSAYRPYEQYF
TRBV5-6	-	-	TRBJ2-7	TGTGCCAGCAGCCCGGGGGTGACTAGGAGTGGGTACGAGCAGTACTTC	CASSPGVTRSGYEQYF
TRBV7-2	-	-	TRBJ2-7	TGTGCCAGCAGCCAAACCAGGGGGGGCCTCTACGAGCAGTACTTC	CASSQTRGGLYEQYF
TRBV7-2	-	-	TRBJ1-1	TGTGCCAGCAGCTTAGTTTTGACAGAGAACACTGAAGCTTTCTTT	CASSLVLTENTEAFF
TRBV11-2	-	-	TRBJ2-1	TGTGCCAGCAGCTTAGAGGGGGGCCCAGGAGAGCAGTTCTTC	CASSLEGGPGEQFF
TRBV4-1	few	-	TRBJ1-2	TGCGCCAGCAGCCAAGAAGCAGGGTCCTATAACTATGGCTACACCTTC	CASSQEAGSYNYGYTF
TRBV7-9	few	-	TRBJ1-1	TGTGCCAGCAGCGCTGAGGTGAACACTGAAGCTTTCTTT	CASSAEVNTEAFF
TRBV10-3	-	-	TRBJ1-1	TGTGCCATCCGAGAGACGGTGAACACTGAAGCTTTCTTT	CAIRETVNTEAFF
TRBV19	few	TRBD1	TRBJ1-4	TGTGCCAGTAGTCCACGGGGGACAGGTCCTGAAAAACTGTTTTTT	CASSPRGTGPEKLFF
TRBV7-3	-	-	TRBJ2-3	TGTGCCAGCAGCATGGTACCGGAACACACAGATACGCAGTATTTT	CASSMVPEHTDTQYF
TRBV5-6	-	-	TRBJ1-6	TGTGCCAGCAGCTTGAAGGGAGGTGTTAATTCACCCCTCCACTTT	CASSLKGGVNSPLHF
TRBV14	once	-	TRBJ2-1	TGTGCCAGCAGCCCCTTTAGGGAGCAGTTCTTC	CASSPFREQFF
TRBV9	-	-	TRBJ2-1	TGTGCCAGCAGGGCGTACAATGAGCAGTTCTTC	CASRAYNEQFF
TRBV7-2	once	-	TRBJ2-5	TGTGCCAGCAGCCCCCAACTAGGGCCCCGAGAGACCCAGTACTTC	CASSPQLGPRETQYF